This T cell receptor (beta chain) was documented in a study of blood T cells in healthy people across ages. Trimming pared 5 bases from V and 11 bases from J, leaving 24 bases between. There are 15 residues in the CDR3. Germline V lookup: CDR1 SGHTA, CDR2 FQGNSA. Primers used in a second PCR of roughly 6 to 11 cycles were a sample-barcoded 5' primer and a J-beta primer mix. TCRdb re-derived calls from the 5' RACE reads in MiXCR, one entry per CDR3 protein. The table lists over 1.5 million distinct CDR3 sequences, around 48% of them singletons, with 2.1% in the top ten. The chain recombines TRBV7-2 with TRBJ2-5; D perhaps matches TRBD2 (6 bases). The specimen was blood. This clonotype was obtained from a woman aged 40 to 50 in good health. DNA of the CDR3: TGTGCCAGCAGCCTTGGGCTGGGGGGAGCGTGGGAGCAGTACTTC. It translates to CASSLGLGGAWEQYF.